A selection of T cell receptor beta chains follows, all from one sample in a study. TCRdb recomputed calls from the RT-PCR reads with MiXCR, one row per CDR3 protein. Of almost 700,000 distinct CDR3 sequences in the sample, around 14% were seen once. What was sequenced was memory CD4+ T cells from blood. The source of these receptors is a female donor in good health, serving as a healthy control. CDR3s include the opening cysteine and the closing phenylalanine or tryptophan. The D gene is left open where the match is weak. Size tells how often a clone was seen (once, few, many) or the class of an expanded clone, and some rows leave it out.

D gene: TRBD1
CDR3 length: 14
V gene: TRBV6-5
clone size: NA
J gene: TRBJ1-2
CDR3 DNA: TGTGCCAGCAGAGAAGGGACAGCTCGAGGTGGCTACACCTTC
CDR3 protein: CASREGTARGGYTF

D gene: NA
CDR3 length: 15
V gene: TRBV12-3/TRBV12-4
clone size: many
J gene: TRBJ1-1
CDR3 DNA: TGTGCCAGCAGGCTGGGGGGGGGCCAGGGCACTGAAGCTTTCTTT
CDR3 protein: CASRLGGGQGTEAFF

D gene: TRBD1
CDR3 length: 19
V gene: TRBV6-5
clone size: many
J gene: TRBJ2-2
CDR3 DNA: TGTGCCAGCAGTTACACCCAACAGGGGGCGCGCGGTCGAACCGGGGAGCTGTTTTTT
CDR3 protein: CASSYTQQGARGRTGELFF

D gene: NA
CDR3 length: 15
V gene: TRBV25-1
clone size: NA
J gene: TRBJ1-1
CDR3 DNA: TGTGCCAGCAGTGAGTTTGGGACCGCGAACACTGAAGCTTTCTTT
CDR3 protein: CASSEFGTANTEAFF

D gene: NA
CDR3 length: 11
V gene: TRBV29-1
clone size: few
J gene: TRBJ2-2
CDR3 DNA: TGCAGCGTTGTAGGTCGGGGGGAGCTGTTTTTT
CDR3 protein: CSVVGRGELFF

D gene: NA
CDR3 length: 13
V gene: TRBV28
clone size: NA
J gene: TRBJ1-1
CDR3 DNA: TGTGCCAGCAGTCCCCAACAGGACACTGAAGCTTTCTTT
CDR3 protein: CASSPQQDTEAFF

D gene: NA
CDR3 length: 14
V gene: TRBV20-1
clone size: NA
J gene: TRBJ1-1
CDR3 DNA: TGCAGTGCTAGTGGTGTGGCGGGGAACACTGAAGCTTTCTTT
CDR3 protein: CSASGVAGNTEAFF

D gene: TRBD1
CDR3 length: 18
V gene: TRBV24-1
clone size: NA
J gene: TRBJ1-6
CDR3 DNA: TGTGCCACCAGTTTCCGGGACAGGGACATTTTTTATAATTCACCCCTCCACTTT
CDR3 protein: CATSFRDRDIFYNSPLHF

D gene: TRBD2
CDR3 length: 15
V gene: TRBV20-1
clone size: many
J gene: TRBJ2-1
CDR3 DNA: TGCAGTTCAAGAGGGGAGCGAGCGGGGTACAATGAGCAGTTCTTC
CDR3 protein: CSSRGERAGYNEQFF

D gene: TRBD1
CDR3 length: 15
V gene: TRBV7-2
clone size: NA
J gene: TRBJ2-7
CDR3 DNA: TGTGCCAGCAGCTTAGATTGGGGGACAGGGGGCGAGCAGTACTTC
CDR3 protein: CASSLDWGTGGEQYF

D gene: NA
CDR3 length: 14
V gene: TRBV6-5
clone size: NA
J gene: TRBJ2-7
CDR3 DNA: TGTGCCAGCAGCCCCACAGACGGGGACTACGAGCAGTACTTC
CDR3 protein: CASSPTDGDYEQYF

D gene: NA
CDR3 length: 9
V gene: TRBV20-1
clone size: many
J gene: TRBJ1-2
CDR3 DNA: TGCAGTGCCGGGGTCGGCTACACCTTC
CDR3 protein: CSAGVGYTF

D gene: TRBD1
CDR3 length: 14
V gene: TRBV6-2/TRBV6-3
clone size: NA
J gene: TRBJ1-1
CDR3 DNA: TGTGCCAGCAGGGGACAGGATGGACGCACTGAAGCTTTCTTT
CDR3 protein: CASRGQDGRTEAFF

D gene: NA
CDR3 length: 13
V gene: TRBV5-5
clone size: many
J gene: TRBJ1-3
CDR3 DNA: TGTGCCAGCAGCACCCAGGGGGGAAACACCATATATTTT
CDR3 protein: CASSTQGGNTIYF

D gene: NA
CDR3 length: 13
V gene: TRBV9
clone size: few
J gene: TRBJ2-3
CDR3 DNA: TGTGCCAGCAGCGTGGCGTGGACAGATACGCAGTATTTT
CDR3 protein: CASSVAWTDTQYF

D gene: NA
CDR3 length: 16
V gene: TRBV6-5
clone size: NA
J gene: TRBJ2-6
CDR3 DNA: TGTGCCAGCAGTTACGGTTGGGAGTCTGGGGCCAACGTCCTGACTTTC
CDR3 protein: CASSYGWESGANVLTF

D gene: TRBD2
CDR3 length: 20
V gene: TRBV6-5
clone size: many
J gene: TRBJ2-3
CDR3 DNA: TGTGCCAGCAGTTACAGGGCCAGTGGACAAGGACTAGCCACCACAGATACGCAGTATTTT
CDR3 protein: CASSYRASGQGLATTDTQYF

D gene: TRBD1
CDR3 length: 14
V gene: TRBV7-2
clone size: NA
J gene: TRBJ2-3
CDR3 DNA: TGTTCTAGCAGCTTAGGGGACAGGACAGATACGCAGTATTTT
CDR3 protein: CSSSLGDRTDTQYF

D gene: TRBD1
CDR3 length: 14
V gene: TRBV7-2
clone size: many
J gene: TRBJ2-1
CDR3 DNA: TGTGCCAGCACCCGGGACAGGGGGCTTCAGGGGCAGTTCTTC
CDR3 protein: CASTRDRGLQGQFF

D gene: NA
CDR3 length: 13
V gene: TRBV7-6
clone size: NA
J gene: TRBJ2-1
CDR3 DNA: TGTGCCAGCAGCACTCAAATTTACAATGAGCAGTTCTTC
CDR3 protein: CASSTQIYNEQFF

D gene: NA
CDR3 length: 17
V gene: TRBV27
clone size: many
J gene: TRBJ1-5
CDR3 DNA: TGTGCCAGCAGTTTATCGGGGAGCCCAGGGTGGAATCAGCCCCAGCATTTT
CDR3 protein: CASSLSGSPGWNQPQHF

D gene: NA
CDR3 length: 14
V gene: TRBV30
clone size: few
J gene: TRBJ2-3
CDR3 DNA: TGTGCCTGGAGCCCGAGGGGGACAACAGATACGCAGTATTTT
CDR3 protein: CAWSPRGTTDTQYF

D gene: TRBD2
CDR3 length: 17
V gene: TRBV4-3
clone size: many
J gene: TRBJ2-1
CDR3 DNA: TGCGCCAGCAGCCAATCCCCGGGACTAGCGGGCAACAATGAGCAGTTCTTC
CDR3 protein: CASSQSPGLAGNNEQFF

D gene: NA
CDR3 length: 15
V gene: TRBV5-6
clone size: NA
J gene: TRBJ1-1
CDR3 DNA: TGTGCCAGCACCTTGGGGAGGGGTTCGGACACTGAAGCTTTCTTT
CDR3 protein: CASTLGRGSDTEAFF

D gene: TRBD2
CDR3 length: 18
V gene: TRBV11-2
clone size: few
J gene: TRBJ2-3
CDR3 DNA: TGTGCCAGCAGCTTAGCTGAGACTAGCGGGAGGTGGGGAGATACGCAGTATTTT
CDR3 protein: CASSLAETSGRWGDTQYF

D gene: TRBD2
CDR3 length: 16
V gene: TRBV12-3/TRBV12-4
clone size: few
J gene: TRBJ2-1
CDR3 DNA: TGTGCCAGCAGTTTTCCCCGGTTGAGCGGGGTCTCAATGGGGGTCTTC
CDR3 protein: CASSFPRLSGVSMGVF

D gene: TRBD2
CDR3 length: 16
V gene: TRBV4-3
clone size: NA
J gene: TRBJ2-2
CDR3 DNA: TGCGCCAGCAGCCCCAGCTCCGGGAGGGGCACCGGGGAGCTGTTTTTT
CDR3 protein: CASSPSSGRGTGELFF

D gene: NA
CDR3 length: 15
V gene: TRBV10-3
clone size: NA
J gene: TRBJ2-2
CDR3 DNA: TGTGCCATCAGTGAAGACAGACCGAACACCGGGGAGCTGTTTTTT
CDR3 protein: CAISEDRPNTGELFF

D gene: NA
CDR3 length: 15
V gene: TRBV12-3/TRBV12-4
clone size: few
J gene: TRBJ2-1
CDR3 DNA: TGTGCCAGCAGTTTAGTGGTGGGGACAAAGAATGAGCAGTTCTTC
CDR3 protein: CASSLVVGTKNEQFF

D gene: NA
CDR3 length: 13
V gene: TRBV7-9
clone size: NA
J gene: TRBJ2-1
CDR3 DNA: TGTGCCAGCAGCCCAGACTGGCACAATGAGCAGTTCTTC
CDR3 protein: CASSPDWHNEQFF

D gene: TRBD1
CDR3 length: 17
V gene: TRBV18
clone size: once
J gene: TRBJ1-2
CDR3 DNA: TGTGCCAGCTCACCACCAGGCAGGGGGCTCGCTGACTATGGCTACACCTTC
CDR3 protein: CASSPPGRGLADYGYTF

D gene: NA
CDR3 length: 13
V gene: TRBV20-1
clone size: few
J gene: TRBJ2-7
CDR3 DNA: TGCAGTGCCAAAGGGCCACTTACCTACGAGCAGTACTTC
CDR3 protein: CSAKGPLTYEQYF

D gene: NA
CDR3 length: 16
V gene: TRBV15
clone size: NA
J gene: TRBJ2-7
CDR3 DNA: TGTGCCACCAGCAGAGACCGATTCACAGGGTACTACGAGCAGTACTTC
CDR3 protein: CATSRDRFTGYYEQYF

D gene: TRBD1
CDR3 length: 16
V gene: TRBV5-1
clone size: NA
J gene: TRBJ2-3
CDR3 DNA: TGCGCCAGCAGCTTCATCGGGACAGGGGGCACAGATACGCAGTATTTT
CDR3 protein: CASSFIGTGGTDTQYF

D gene: NA
CDR3 length: 12
V gene: TRBV6-5
clone size: many
J gene: TRBJ2-7
CDR3 DNA: TGTGCCAGCAGGGGCCGCTTCTACGAGCAGTACTTC
CDR3 protein: CASRGRFYEQYF

D gene: NA
CDR3 length: 15
V gene: TRBV21-1
clone size: few
J gene: TRBJ1-1
CDR3 DNA: TGTGCCAGCCACCATTGGACAGGGCAGAGCGCTGAAGCTTTCTTT
CDR3 protein: CASHHWTGQSAEAFF

D gene: NA
CDR3 length: 14
V gene: TRBV6-6
clone size: many
J gene: TRBJ1-5
CDR3 DNA: TGTGCCAGCACACGGGGGGGGAGCAATCAGCCCCAGCATTTT
CDR3 protein: CASTRGGSNQPQHF

D gene: NA
CDR3 length: 15
V gene: TRBV20-1
clone size: many
J gene: TRBJ1-6
CDR3 DNA: TGCAGTGCAGCGCCTACGTCCGGGTTCAATTCACCCCTCCACTTT
CDR3 protein: CSAAPTSGFNSPLHF

D gene: NA
CDR3 length: 16
V gene: TRBV6-5
clone size: NA
J gene: TRBJ2-7
CDR3 DNA: TGTGCCAGCAGTTACTCACTCAGGGGAGGGGGGGGTCAGCAGTACTTC
CDR3 protein: CASSYSLRGGGGQQYF

D gene: NA
CDR3 length: 13
V gene: TRBV15
clone size: NA
J gene: TRBJ1-2
CDR3 DNA: TGTGCCACCAGCAAAGGTCCCCCCTATGGCTACACCTTC
CDR3 protein: CATSKGPPYGYTF

D gene: NA
CDR3 length: 17
V gene: TRBV12-5
clone size: NA
J gene: TRBJ2-3
CDR3 DNA: TGTGCTAGTGGTTTGGGGCTTCGGGGGACGGGCACAGATACGCAGTATTTT
CDR3 protein: CASGLGLRGTGTDTQYF

D gene: NA
CDR3 length: 14
V gene: TRBV18
clone size: NA
J gene: TRBJ2-3
CDR3 DNA: TGTGCCAGCTCACCCCTGACATCCACAGATACGCAGTATTTT
CDR3 protein: CASSPLTSTDTQYF

D gene: TRBD1
CDR3 length: 15
V gene: TRBV29-1
clone size: few
J gene: TRBJ2-3
CDR3 DNA: TGCAGCGTTGCCGGACAGGGCTCTAGCACAGATACGCAGTATTTT
CDR3 protein: CSVAGQGSSTDTQYF

D gene: TRBD1
CDR3 length: 14
V gene: TRBV3-1
clone size: NA
J gene: TRBJ2-5
CDR3 DNA: TGTGCCAGCAGCCAAGGGACAGGGAGAGAGACCCAGTACTTC
CDR3 protein: CASSQGTGRETQYF

D gene: TRBD1
CDR3 length: 13
V gene: TRBV10-3
clone size: NA
J gene: TRBJ1-1
CDR3 DNA: TGTGCCATCAGTGAGGACAGGGGGACTGAAGCTTTCTTT
CDR3 protein: CAISEDRGTEAFF

D gene: NA
CDR3 length: 14
V gene: TRBV12-3/TRBV12-4
clone size: few
J gene: TRBJ2-7
CDR3 DNA: TGTGCCAGCAGTTTTCGACTCGTTTCCTACGAGCAGTACTTC
CDR3 protein: CASSFRLVSYEQYF

D gene: NA
CDR3 length: 14
V gene: TRBV25-1
clone size: few
J gene: TRBJ2-5
CDR3 DNA: TGTGCCAGCAGTAGGCGGACCCGTCAAGAGACCCAGTACTTC
CDR3 protein: CASSRRTRQETQYF

D gene: NA
CDR3 length: 15
V gene: TRBV29-1
clone size: many
J gene: TRBJ2-1
CDR3 DNA: TGCAGCGTTGATAAGGCAGGGTCCCGCTACAATGAGCAGTTCTTC
CDR3 protein: CSVDKAGSRYNEQFF

D gene: NA
CDR3 length: 15
V gene: TRBV7-2
clone size: many
J gene: TRBJ1-1
CDR3 DNA: TGTGCCAGCAGCTTATCAGGGAATATTGGCACTGAAGCTTTCTTT
CDR3 protein: CASSLSGNIGTEAFF

D gene: NA
CDR3 length: 15
V gene: TRBV12-3/TRBV12-4
clone size: NA
J gene: TRBJ2-7
CDR3 DNA: TGTGCCAGCAGTTATAGCTTTGGTAAGCCCTACGAGCAGTACTTC
CDR3 protein: CASSYSFGKPYEQYF

D gene: TRBD2
CDR3 length: 15
V gene: TRBV5-1
clone size: NA
J gene: TRBJ2-7
CDR3 DNA: TGCGCCAGCAGCCCAGCTAGCGGTCTCTCCTACGAGCAGTACTTC
CDR3 protein: CASSPASGLSYEQYF

D gene: NA
CDR3 length: 14
V gene: TRBV24-1
clone size: NA
J gene: TRBJ1-2
CDR3 DNA: TGTGCCACCAGTGATTTTACAGGATCCTATGGCTACACCTTC
CDR3 protein: CATSDFTGSYGYTF

D gene: NA
CDR3 length: 13
V gene: TRBV20-1
clone size: many
J gene: TRBJ1-1
CDR3 DNA: TGCAGTGCTAGAGCCGACGAAAACACTGAAGCTTTCTTT
CDR3 protein: CSARADENTEAFF